The clone carrying this T cell receptor (beta chain) was picked up many times. The antigen remains undetermined. This sample stems from a study of early T cells in non-severe SARS-CoV-2 infection. Study details: Unsorted whole blood bulk RNA was sequenced, with unpaired chains. Findings of the study overall: Reliance on VDJdb matching favored anti-spike CD8 responses; private and CD4 specificities were missed.

The protocol attached unique molecular identifiers to individual cDNA molecules. From the 5' RACE reads, TCRdb called clonotypes with MiXCR, one entry per CDR3 protein. This sample has fewer than 85,000 distinct CDR3 sequences, with roughly a sixth found just once. V was clipped by 8 bases and J by 0 bases, with 14 bases between them. Per the germline V gene, CDR1 is SEHNR and CDR2 is FQNEAQ (reference sequence). CDR3 length: 15 amino acids. The origin of this receptor is an adult who was a healthcare worker with PCR-confirmed SARS-CoV-2 infection or an uninfected control (not recorded which). The chain is built from TRBV7-9 and TRBJ1-3; D may be TRBD1 (5 bases). Sequencing was performed on whole blood. The DNA for the CDR3 is TGTGCCAGCTCGAAGGCGGGGGGCTCTGGAAACACCATATATTTT. This codes for CASSKAGGSGNTIYF. The whole variable domain, filled in from reference TRBV7-9 and TRBJ1-3, reads DTGVSQNPRHKITKRGQNVTFRCDPISEHNRLYWYRQTLGQGPEFLTYFQNEAQLEKSRLLSDRFSAERPKGSFSTLEIQRTEQGDSAMYLCASSKAGGSGNTIYFGEGSWLTVV.